A single T cell receptor (beta chain) is shown here with its context. This CDR3 spans 12 amino acids. CDR1 SGHAT and CDR2 FQNNGV come from the germline V gene. Trimming took 3 bases from V and 5 from J, leaving 7 bases between them. The entry originates in a study of cytomegalovirus exposure and HLA in healthy donors. Use of 60 Vbeta and 13 Jbeta primers characterized the PCR. The repertoire was sequenced with immunoSEQ multiplex PCR; TCRdb's copy has only in-frame clones and lacks some. The table includes 95,000 to 100,000 clones, less than 80% detected once. Sequenced: PBMCs. This clonotype was obtained from a man aged 35-49 years in good health and CMV-seronegative. The rearrangement links TRBV11-2 to TRBJ2-5; a possible D gene is TRBD2 (5 bases). The CDR3 DNA reads TGTGCCAGCAGCTTTACTAGGGAGACCCAGTACTTC. Amino acid sequence: CASSFTRETQYF. Full variable domain (outside the CDR3, taken from reference TRBV11-2 and TRBJ2-5): EAGVAQSPRYKIIEKRQSVAFWCNPISGHATLYWYQQILGQGPKLLIQFQNNGVVDDSQLPKDRFSAERLKGVDSTLKIQPAKLEDSAVYLCASSFTRETQYFGPGTRLLVL.